This TCR beta chain was captured in a study of a mutant IDH1 vaccine in newly diagnosed glioma. Study summary: Treated individuals were approximately 60% male and approximately 40% female, averaging 40.4 years of age. Overall study findings and caveats: Immune responses arising from the vaccine appeared in more than 90% of patients. Seemingly, pseudoprogression had no relation to changes in the top peripheral T cell clonotypes.

Of note for this clone: The antigen remains unidentified.

V trimming: 6 bases; J trimming: 8 bases; junction bases outside the gene matches: 16. The CDR3 totals 15 residues. Germline-derived CDR1 and CDR2 are SGHRS and YFSETQ. Time point here: week 5, during vaccination. Topical imiquimod accompanied each vaccine dose, which consisted of 300 ug of mutant IDH1 20-mer peptide. Sequencing was performed with immunoSEQ multiplex PCR; in TCRdb, only in-frame clones are kept and a portion is missing. The sample carries about 54,000 clones, about 86% recorded once. This TCR was recovered from a man aged 25-45 years with glioma. The rearrangement joins TRBV5-1 to TRBJ1-1; 7 bases map to TRBD1. The source material was PBMCs, sampled from a glioma patient whose treatment included an IDH1 peptide vaccine. CDR3 nucleotides: TGCGCCAGCACTCTCACAGGGGCAGGAGGGATGGAAGCTTTCTTT. Protein: CASTLTGAGGMEAFF.